A single sample is the source of the 15 T cell receptor beta chains below, sequenced in a study of blood T cell repertoires in COVID-19. Measured with immunoSEQ multiplex PCR; TCRdb has only the in-frame clones, and not every one. The table has some 230,000 clones, approximately 83% seen once; the top ten hold approximately 1.3%. The sequencing input was PBMCs or T cells enriched from blood (not recorded which). The receptors shown here come from a woman between 40 and 50 years old with acute COVID-19.

The genes are TRBV5-4 and TRBJ2-1; possibly TRBD2 for D (6 bases). Germline lookup yields CDR1 SGHNT and CDR2 YYREEE (reference sequence). The V end lost 7 bases, the J end lost 5 bases, and 10 bases lay between the germline ends. The CDR3 is 12 amino acids. CDR3 DNA: TGTGCCAGCCGCCGCGGGGACAATGAGCAGTTCTTC. The encoded protein is CASRRGDNEQFF.

This chain joins TRBV2 and TRBJ1-5, with unresolved D. Germline CDR1 is SNHLY and CDR2 is FYNNEI. V was shortened by 0 bases and J by 3 bases, with 18 bases between the two germline ends. CDR3 length: 18 residues. The CDR3 reads CASSEALRWQADNQPQHF. The CDR3 coding sequence is TGTGCCAGCAGTGAAGCGCTTCGCTGGCAGGCCGACAATCAGCCCCAGCATTTT.

In the case of this clone: One junction end disagrees with the germline gene, perhaps due to a read error. Here the CDR3 reads CASSLSSGSSYEQYF. CDR3 nucleotides: TGTGCCAGCAGTCTATCTAGCGGGAGCTCCTACGAGCAGTACTTC. The chain carries TRBV27 and TRBJ2-7; 10 nucleotides line up with TRBD2. CDR3 length: 15 residues. Germline V gives CDR1 MNHEY, CDR2 SMNVEV (reference sequence).

The rearrangement joins TRBV10-1 to TRBJ2-1; tentative D call: TRBD2 (5 bases). Germline V CDR1 and CDR2: WNHNN, SYGVQD (reference sequence). CDR3 length: 13 residues. Trimming stripped 3 bases from V and 9 bases from J, with 12 bases between. CDR3 DNA sequence: TGCGCCAGCAGTGAATCCCCTGGGAGTGAGCAGTTCTTC. This translates into CASSESPGSEQFF.

Regarding this clone: Other DNA sequences within the sample encode an identical CDR3. CDR3 nucleotide sequence: TGTGCCAGCAGCCAAGCGGGTAACTATGGCTACACCTTC. Protein product: CASSQAGNYGYTF. V is TRBV4-2 and J is TRBJ1-2; no definite D call. Germline V CDR1 and CDR2: LGHNA, YNFKEQ. This CDR3 region has 13 residues. V was trimmed by 1 base and J by 1 base, leaving 4 bases between them.

V usage is TRBV27 and J usage is TRBJ2-2; 8 bases fit TRBD1. Looked up from germline, CDR1 is MNHEY and CDR2 is SMNVEV (reference sequence). CDR3 length equals 19 residues. After removal of 6 bases from V and 6 bases from J, the junction contained 21 bases not matched to a gene. The CDR3 protein is CASSPKGTGLRSIAGELFF. The CDR3 nucleotides read TGTGCCAGCAGCCCTAAGGGGACAGGTCTCCGGTCGATCGCCGGGGAGCTGTTTTTT.

V gene TRBV28 combines with J gene TRBJ2-4; D ambiguous. This CDR3 spans 14 amino acids. V shed 8 bases and J shed 0 bases, with 11 bases lying between them. Germline-derived CDR1 and CDR2 are MDHEN and SYDVKM. CDR3: CASVPEVAKNIQYF. The CDR3 nucleotides read TGTGCCAGCGTCCCAGAAGTAGCCAAAAACATTCAGTACTTC.

The genes are TRBV3-1 (or the pseudogene TRBV3-2) and TRBJ2-1, with 8 bases lining up with TRBD1. Per the germline V gene, CDR1 is LGHDT and CDR2 is YNNKEL (reference sequence). The CDR3 spans 12 residues. The J segment lost 12 bases and the V segment lost 4 bases, leaving 5 bases of the junction unmatched. The CDR3 loop reads CASSLPGQGQFF. CDR3 nucleotide sequence: TGTGCCAGCAGCCTCCCAGGACAGGGGCAGTTCTTC.

The rearrangement joins TRBV18 to TRBJ1-5, with 7 bases aligning to TRBD1. CDR1 is KGHSH and CDR2 is LQKENI in the germline V gene. The CDR3 has 13 residues. J gave up 7 bases and V 2 bases, and 2 bases lay outside the gene matches. The CDR3 here is CASSPTGEQPQHF. CDR3 sequence (DNA): TGTGCCAGCTCACCAACAGGGGAACAGCCCCAGCATTTT.

The J gene is TRBJ1-1, the V gene TRBV6-5; D is unresolved. Between the trimmed V and J ends, which lost 3 bases and 4 bases, there was a span of 9 bases. CDR1 is MNHEY and CDR2 is SVGAGI in the germline V gene. The CDR3 sequence is 13 residues long. The CDR3 region has the DNA TGTGCCAGCAGTTATATAGAGGGCACTGAAGCTTTCTTT. It specifies CASSYIEGTEAFF.

To note about this clone: This sample also contains other DNA sequences that code for the same CDR3. V and J are TRBV19 and TRBJ2-1, with TRBD2 identical over 10 bases. Germline V gene data show CDR1 as LNHDA and CDR2 as SQIVND (reference sequence). The CDR3 consists of 14 residues. J lost 6 bases, V lost 6 bases, and 5 bases had no gene match. As DNA, the CDR3 is TGTGCCAGTAGCCTCGGACTAGCGGCCAATGAGCAGTTCTTC. Translation: CASSLGLAANEQFF.

The chain couples TRBV9 to TRBJ2-3; perhaps TRBD2 as D (6 bases). Germline lookup yields CDR1 SGDLS and CDR2 YYNGEE. The CDR3 contains 18 residues. Trimming pared 0 bases from V and 6 bases from J, leaving 23 bases between. CDR3 loop: CASSVVPLDYGTTDTQYF. The CDR3 DNA is TGTGCCAGCAGCGTAGTCCCTCTGGACTACGGTACTACGGATACGCAGTATTTT.

The chain combines TRBV4-1 with TRBJ2-1, with D tentatively TRBD2 (5 bases). Germline V gives CDR1 MGHRA, CDR2 YSYEKL. The V end lost 4 bases, the J end lost 0 bases, and 13 bases lay between the germline ends. CDR3 length equals 16 residues. CDR3 sequence (DNA): TGCGCCAGCAGCCCGAGACTGGGGAGCTCCTACAATGAGCAGTTCTTC. It translates to CASSPRLGSSYNEQFF.

The chain links TRBV9 to TRBJ2-1; 8 bases match TRBD2. There are 16 residues in the CDR3. CDR1 is SGDLS, CDR2 YYNGEE, per germline. The ends lost 0 bases at V and 4 bases at J; junction bases unmatched: 6. The CDR3 loop is CASSVGGLGVYNEQFF. CDR3 in DNA: TGTGCCAGCAGCGTAGGGGGACTAGGTGTGTACAATGAGCAGTTCTTC.

This sequence joins TRBV19 and TRBJ2-4; the D is unclear. Germline V gene data show CDR1 as LNHDA and CDR2 as SQIVND (reference sequence). Deletions cut 3 bases from V and 0 bases from J, with 15 bases between. There are 17 residues in the CDR3. The CDR3 bases are TGTGCCAGTAGTATGGAAATGCTGACAATAGCCAAAAACATTCAGTACTTC. The encoded protein is CASSMEMLTIAKNIQYF.